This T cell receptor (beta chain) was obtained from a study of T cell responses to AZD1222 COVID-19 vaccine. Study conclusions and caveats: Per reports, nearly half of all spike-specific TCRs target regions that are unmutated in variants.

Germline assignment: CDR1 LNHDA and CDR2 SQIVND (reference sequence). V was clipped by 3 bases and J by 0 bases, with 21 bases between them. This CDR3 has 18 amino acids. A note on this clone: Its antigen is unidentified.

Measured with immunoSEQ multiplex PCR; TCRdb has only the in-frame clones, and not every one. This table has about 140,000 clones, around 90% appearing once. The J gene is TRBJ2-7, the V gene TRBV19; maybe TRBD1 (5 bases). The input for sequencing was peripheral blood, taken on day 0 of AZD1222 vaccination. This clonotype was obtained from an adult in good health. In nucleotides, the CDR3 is TGTGCCAGTAGTATTTCGCTCGGACATACCCCTTTCTCCTACGAGCAGTACTTC. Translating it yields CASSISLGHTPFSYEQYF.